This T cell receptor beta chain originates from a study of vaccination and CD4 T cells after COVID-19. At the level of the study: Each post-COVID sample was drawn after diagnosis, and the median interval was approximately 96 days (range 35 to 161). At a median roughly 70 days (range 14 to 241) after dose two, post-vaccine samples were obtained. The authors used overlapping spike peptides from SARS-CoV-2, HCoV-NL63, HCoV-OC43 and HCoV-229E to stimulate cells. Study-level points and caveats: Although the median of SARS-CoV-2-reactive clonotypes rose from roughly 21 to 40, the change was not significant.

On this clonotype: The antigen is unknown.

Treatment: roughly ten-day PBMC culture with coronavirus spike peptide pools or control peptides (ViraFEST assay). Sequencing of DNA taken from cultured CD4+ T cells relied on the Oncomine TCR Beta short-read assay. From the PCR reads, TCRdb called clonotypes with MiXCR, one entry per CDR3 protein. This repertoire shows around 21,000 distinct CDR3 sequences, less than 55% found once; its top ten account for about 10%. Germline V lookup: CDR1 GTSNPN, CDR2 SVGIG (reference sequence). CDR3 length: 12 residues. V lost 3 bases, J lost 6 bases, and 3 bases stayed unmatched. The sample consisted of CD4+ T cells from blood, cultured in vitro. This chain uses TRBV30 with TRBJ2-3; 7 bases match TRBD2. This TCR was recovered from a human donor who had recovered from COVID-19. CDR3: CAWSGTTDTQYF. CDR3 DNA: TGTGCCTGGAGCGGGACTACTGATACGCAGTATTTT. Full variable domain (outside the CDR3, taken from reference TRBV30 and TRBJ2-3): SQTIHQWPATLVQPVGSPLSLECTVEGTSNPNLYWYRQAAGRGLQLLFYSVGIGQISSEVPQNLSASRPQDRQFILSSKKLLLSDSGFYLCAWSGTTDTQYFGPGTRLTVL.